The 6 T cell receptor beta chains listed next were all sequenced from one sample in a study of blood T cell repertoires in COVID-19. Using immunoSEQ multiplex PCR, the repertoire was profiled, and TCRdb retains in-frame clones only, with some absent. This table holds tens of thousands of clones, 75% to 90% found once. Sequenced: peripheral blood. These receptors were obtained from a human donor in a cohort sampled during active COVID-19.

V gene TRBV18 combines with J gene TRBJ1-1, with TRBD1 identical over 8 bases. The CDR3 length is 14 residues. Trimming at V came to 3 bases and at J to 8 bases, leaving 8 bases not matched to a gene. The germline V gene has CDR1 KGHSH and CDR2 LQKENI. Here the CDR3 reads CASSPDRGLEEAFF. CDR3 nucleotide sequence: TGTGCCAGCTCACCCGACAGGGGCTTGGAGGAAGCTTTCTTT.

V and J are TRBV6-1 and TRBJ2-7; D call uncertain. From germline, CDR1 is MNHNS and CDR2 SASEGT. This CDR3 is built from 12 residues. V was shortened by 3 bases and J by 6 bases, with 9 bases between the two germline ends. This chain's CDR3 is CASSDQVSEQYF. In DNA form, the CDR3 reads TGTGCCAGCAGTGACCAGGTGAGCGAGCAGTACTTC.

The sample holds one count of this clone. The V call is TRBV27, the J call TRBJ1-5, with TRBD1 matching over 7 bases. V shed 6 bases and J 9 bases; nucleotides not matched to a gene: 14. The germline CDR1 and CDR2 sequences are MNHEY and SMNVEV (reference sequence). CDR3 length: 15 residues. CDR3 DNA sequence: TGTGCCAGCAGGAGACAGGGTTTTGAGTTTTGGCCCCAGCATTTT. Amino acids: CASRRQGFEFWPQHF.

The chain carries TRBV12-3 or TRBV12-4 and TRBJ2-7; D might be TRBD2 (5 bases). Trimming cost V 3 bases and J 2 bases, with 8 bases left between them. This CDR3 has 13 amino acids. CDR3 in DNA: TGTGCCAGCAGTTTGAGGGAGACCTACGAGCAGTACTTC. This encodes CASSLRETYEQYF.

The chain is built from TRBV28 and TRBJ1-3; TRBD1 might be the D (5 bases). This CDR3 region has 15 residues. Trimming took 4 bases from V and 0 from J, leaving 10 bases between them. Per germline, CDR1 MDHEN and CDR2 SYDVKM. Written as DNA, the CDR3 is TGTGCCAGCAGTTATGGGGGGAACTCTGGAAACACCATATATTTT. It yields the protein CASSYGGNSGNTIYF. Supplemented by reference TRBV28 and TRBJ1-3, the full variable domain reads DVKVTQSSRYLVKRTGEKVFLECVQDMDHENMFWYRQDPGLGLRLIYFSYDVKMKEKGDIPEGYSVSREKKERFSLILESASTNQTSMYLCASSYGGNSGNTIYFGEGSWLTVV.

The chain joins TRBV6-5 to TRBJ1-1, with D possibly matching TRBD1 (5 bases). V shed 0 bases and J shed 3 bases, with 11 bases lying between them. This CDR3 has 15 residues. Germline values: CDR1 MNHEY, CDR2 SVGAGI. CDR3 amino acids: CASSYSQRGDTEAFF. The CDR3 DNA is TGTGCCAGCAGTTACTCGCAGCGGGGGGACACTGAAGCTTTCTTT.